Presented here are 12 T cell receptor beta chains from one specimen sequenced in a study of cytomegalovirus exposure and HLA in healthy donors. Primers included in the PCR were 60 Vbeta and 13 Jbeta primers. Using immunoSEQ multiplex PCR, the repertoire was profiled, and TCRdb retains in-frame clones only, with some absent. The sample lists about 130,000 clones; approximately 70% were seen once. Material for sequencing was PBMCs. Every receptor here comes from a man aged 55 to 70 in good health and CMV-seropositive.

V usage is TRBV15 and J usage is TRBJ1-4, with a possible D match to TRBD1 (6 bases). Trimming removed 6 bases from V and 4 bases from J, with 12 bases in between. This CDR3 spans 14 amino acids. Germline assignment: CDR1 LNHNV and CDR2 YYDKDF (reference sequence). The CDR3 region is CATSLQGNNEKLFF. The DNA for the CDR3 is TGTGCCACCAGTTTACAGGGAAATAATGAAAAACTGTTTTTT. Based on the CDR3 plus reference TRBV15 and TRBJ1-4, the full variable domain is DAMVIQNPRYQVTQFGKPVTLSCSQTLNHNVMYWYQQKSSQAPKLLFHYYDKDFNNEADTPDNFQSRRPNTSFCFLDIRSPGLGDTAMYLCATSLQGNNEKLFFGSGTQLSVL.

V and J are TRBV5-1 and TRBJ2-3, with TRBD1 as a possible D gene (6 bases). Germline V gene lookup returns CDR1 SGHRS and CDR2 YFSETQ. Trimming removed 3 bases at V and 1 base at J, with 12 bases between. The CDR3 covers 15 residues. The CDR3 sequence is CASSWDTHGTDTQYF. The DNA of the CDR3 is TGCGCCAGCAGCTGGGACACCCATGGCACAGATACGCAGTATTTT.

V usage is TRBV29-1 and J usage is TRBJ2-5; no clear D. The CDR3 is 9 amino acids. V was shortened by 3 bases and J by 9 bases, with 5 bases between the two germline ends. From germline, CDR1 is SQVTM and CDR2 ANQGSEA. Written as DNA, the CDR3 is TGCAGCGTTGATGAGCCCCAGTACTTC. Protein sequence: CSVDEPQYF.

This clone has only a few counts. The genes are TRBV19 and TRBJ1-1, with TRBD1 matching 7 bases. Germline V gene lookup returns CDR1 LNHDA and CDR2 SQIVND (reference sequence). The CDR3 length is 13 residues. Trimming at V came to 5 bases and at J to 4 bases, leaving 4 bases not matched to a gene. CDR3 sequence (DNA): TGTGCCAGTAGTGCTAACAGGGGCACTGAAGCTTTCTTT. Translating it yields CASSANRGTEAFF.

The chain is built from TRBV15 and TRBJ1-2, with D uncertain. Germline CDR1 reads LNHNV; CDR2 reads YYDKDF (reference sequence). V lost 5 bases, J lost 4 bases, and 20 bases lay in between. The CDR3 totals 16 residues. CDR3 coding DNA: TGTGCCACCAGCGGCTCCTTCCCCGCCATTTTCTATGGCTACACCTTC. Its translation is CATSGSFPAIFYGYTF.

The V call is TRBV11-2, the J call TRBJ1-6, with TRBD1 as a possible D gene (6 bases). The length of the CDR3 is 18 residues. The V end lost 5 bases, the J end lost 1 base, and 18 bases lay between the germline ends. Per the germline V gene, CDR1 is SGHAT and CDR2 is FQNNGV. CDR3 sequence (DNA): TGTGCCAGCAGCGCCGGACAGCACGGAAGGTCCTATAATTCACCCCTCCACTTT. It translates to CASSAGQHGRSYNSPLHF.

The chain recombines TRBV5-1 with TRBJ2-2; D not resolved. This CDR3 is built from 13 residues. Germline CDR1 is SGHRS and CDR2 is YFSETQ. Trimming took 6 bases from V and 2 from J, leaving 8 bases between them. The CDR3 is CASTTINTGELFF. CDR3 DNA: TGCGCCAGCACGACAATCAACACCGGGGAGCTGTTTTTT.

The CDR3 sequence is CASSPPGVDIQYF. The CDR3 bases are TGTGCCAGCAGCCCTCCAGGTGTTGACATTCAGTACTTC. The V gene is TRBV5-6, the J gene TRBJ2-4; D not resolved. CDR3 length: 13 amino acids. The V end was cut by 4 bases, the J end by 8 bases, with 13 bases between. Germline CDR1 reads SGHDT; CDR2 reads YYEEEE. Using reference TRBV5-6 and TRBJ2-4 for the parts outside the CDR3, the full variable domain is DAGVTQSPTHLIKTRGQQVTLRCSPKSGHDTVSWYQQALGQGPQFIFQYYEEEERQRGNFPDRFSGHQFPNYSSELNVNALLLGDSALYLCASSPPGVDIQYFGAGTRLSVL.

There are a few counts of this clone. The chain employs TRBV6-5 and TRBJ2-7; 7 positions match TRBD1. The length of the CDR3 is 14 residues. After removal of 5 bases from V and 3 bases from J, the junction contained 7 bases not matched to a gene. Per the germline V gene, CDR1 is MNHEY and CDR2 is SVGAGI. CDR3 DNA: TGTGCCAGCAGTGCTCGACAGGGCCTCTACGAGCAGTACTTC. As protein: CASSARQGLYEQYF.

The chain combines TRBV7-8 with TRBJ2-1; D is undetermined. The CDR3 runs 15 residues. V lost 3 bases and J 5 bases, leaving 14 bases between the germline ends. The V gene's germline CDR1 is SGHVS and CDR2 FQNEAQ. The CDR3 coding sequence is TGTGCCAGCAGCTTTACTCTCATTAGCAACAATGAGCAGTTCTTC. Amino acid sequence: CASSFTLISNNEQFF.

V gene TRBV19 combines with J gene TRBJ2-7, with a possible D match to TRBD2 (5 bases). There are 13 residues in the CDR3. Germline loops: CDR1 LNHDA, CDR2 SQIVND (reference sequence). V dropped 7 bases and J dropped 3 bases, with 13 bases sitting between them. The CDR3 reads CASNRAGGYEQYF. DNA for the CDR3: TGTGCCAGTAATCGGGCTGGAGGCTACGAGCAGTACTTC. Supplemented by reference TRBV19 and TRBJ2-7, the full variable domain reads DGGITQSPKYLFRKEGQNVTLSCEQNLNHDAMYWYRQDPGQGLRLIYYSQIVNDFQKGDIAEGYSVSREKKESFPLTVTSAQKNPTAFYLCASNRAGGYEQYFGPGTRLTVT.

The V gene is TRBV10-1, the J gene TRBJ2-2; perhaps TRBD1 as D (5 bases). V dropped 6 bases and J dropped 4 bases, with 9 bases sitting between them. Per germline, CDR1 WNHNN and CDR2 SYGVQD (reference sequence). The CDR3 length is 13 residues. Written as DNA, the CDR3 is TGCGCCAGCAGCCCGCAGGGCACCGGGGAGCTGTTTTTT. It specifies CASSPQGTGELFF.